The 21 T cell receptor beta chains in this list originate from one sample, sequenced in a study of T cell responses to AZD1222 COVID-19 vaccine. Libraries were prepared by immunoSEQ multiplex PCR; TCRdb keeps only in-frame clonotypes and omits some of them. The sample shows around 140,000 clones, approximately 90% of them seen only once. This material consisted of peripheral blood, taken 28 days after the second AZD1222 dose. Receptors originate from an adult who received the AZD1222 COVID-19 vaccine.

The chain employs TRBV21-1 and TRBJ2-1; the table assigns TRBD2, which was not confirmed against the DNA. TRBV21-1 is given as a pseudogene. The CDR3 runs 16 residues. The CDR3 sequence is CASSKYEREETNEQFF. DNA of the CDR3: TGTGCCAGCAGCAAATACGAGCGGGAGGAGACGAATGAGCAGTTCTTC.

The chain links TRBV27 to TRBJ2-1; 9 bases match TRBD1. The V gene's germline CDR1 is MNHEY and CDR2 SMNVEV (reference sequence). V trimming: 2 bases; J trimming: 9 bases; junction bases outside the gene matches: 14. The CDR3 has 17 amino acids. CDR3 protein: CASSLPLQGAGGGEQFF. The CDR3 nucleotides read TGTGCCAGCAGTTTACCATTACAGGGGGCTGGGGGGGGTGAGCAGTTCTTC.

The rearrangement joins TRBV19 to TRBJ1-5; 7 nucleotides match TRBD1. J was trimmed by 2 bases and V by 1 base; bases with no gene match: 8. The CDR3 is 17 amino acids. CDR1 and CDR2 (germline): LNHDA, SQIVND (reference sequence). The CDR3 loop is CASSIGRRGLGNQPQHF. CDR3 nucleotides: TGTGCCAGTAGTATAGGGAGAAGGGGGCTGGGCAATCAGCCCCAGCATTTT. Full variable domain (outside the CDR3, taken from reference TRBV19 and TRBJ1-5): DGGITQSPKYLFRKEGQNVTLSCEQNLNHDAMYWYRQDPGQGLRLIYYSQIVNDFQKGDIAEGYSVSREKKESFPLTVTSAQKNPTAFYLCASSIGRRGLGNQPQHFGDGTRLSIL.

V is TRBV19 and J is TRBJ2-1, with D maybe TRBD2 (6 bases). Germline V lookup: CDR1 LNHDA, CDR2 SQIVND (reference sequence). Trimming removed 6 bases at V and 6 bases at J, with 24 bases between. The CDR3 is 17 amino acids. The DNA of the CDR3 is TGTGCCAGTAGCTTTAATGGGTTCGGGAGCTTGAGCAATGAGCAGTTCTTC. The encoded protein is CASSFNGFGSLSNEQFF.

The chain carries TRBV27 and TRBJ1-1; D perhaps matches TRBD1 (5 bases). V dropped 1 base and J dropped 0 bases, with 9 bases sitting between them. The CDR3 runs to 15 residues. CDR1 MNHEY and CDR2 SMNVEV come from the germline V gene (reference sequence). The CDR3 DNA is TGTGCCAGCAGTTTATGGGGACCCATGAACACTGAAGCTTTCTTT. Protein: CASSLWGPMNTEAFF.

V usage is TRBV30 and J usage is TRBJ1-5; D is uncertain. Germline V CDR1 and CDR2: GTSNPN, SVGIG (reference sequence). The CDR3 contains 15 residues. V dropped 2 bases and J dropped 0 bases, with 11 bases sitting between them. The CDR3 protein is CAWSILVVSNQPQHF. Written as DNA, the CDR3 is TGTGCCTGGAGTATCTTGGTGGTTAGCAATCAGCCCCAGCATTTT.

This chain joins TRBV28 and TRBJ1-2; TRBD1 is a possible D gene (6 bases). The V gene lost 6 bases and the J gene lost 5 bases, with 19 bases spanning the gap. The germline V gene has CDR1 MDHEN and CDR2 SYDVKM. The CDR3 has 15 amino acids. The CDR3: CASSPSGQQGYGYTF. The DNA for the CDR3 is TGTGCCAGCAGCCCGTCAGGACAGCAAGGGTATGGCTACACCTTC.

CDR3 coding DNA: TGTGCCAGCAGCGTAGGAGGGGGGACAGGGCGTGACGAGCAGTACTTC. Translated, it gives CASSVGGGTGRDEQYF. This chain links TRBV9 with TRBJ2-7; 9 bases are shared with TRBD1. The junction had 9 bases not matched to a gene; V was cut back by 0 bases and J by 5 bases. Germline CDR1 reads SGDLS; CDR2 reads YYNGEE. The CDR3 loop spans 16 amino acids.

The CDR3 region is CASSVDPGSRGPDTQYF. The DNA of the CDR3 is TGTGCCAGCAGCGTAGACCCGGGTTCTCGCGGACCAGATACGCAGTATTTT. The chain couples TRBV9 to TRBJ2-3; D is undetermined. Germline loops: CDR1 SGDLS, CDR2 YYNGEE. V was clipped by 0 bases and J by 4 bases, with 18 bases between them. The CDR3 consists of 17 residues. Drawing the rest from reference TRBV9 and TRBJ2-3, the complete variable domain is DSGVTQTPKHLITATGQRVTLRCSPRSGDLSVYWYQQSLDQGLQFLIQYYNGEERAKGNILERFSAQQFPDLHSELNLSSLELGDSALYFCASSVDPGSRGPDTQYFGPGTRLTVL.

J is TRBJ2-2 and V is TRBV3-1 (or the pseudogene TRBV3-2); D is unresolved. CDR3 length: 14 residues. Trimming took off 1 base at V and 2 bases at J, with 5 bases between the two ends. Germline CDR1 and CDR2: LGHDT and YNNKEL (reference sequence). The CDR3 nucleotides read TGTGCCAGCAGCCAAGTTCGAAACACCGGGGAGCTGTTTTTT. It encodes CASSQVRNTGELFF.

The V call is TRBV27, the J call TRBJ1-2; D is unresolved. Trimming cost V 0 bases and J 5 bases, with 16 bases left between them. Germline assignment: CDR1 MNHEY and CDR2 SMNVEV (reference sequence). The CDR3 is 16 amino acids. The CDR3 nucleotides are TGTGCCAGCAGTTTATCGTGGGCCACGCGAGAGTATGGCTACACCTTC. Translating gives CASSLSWATREYGYTF.

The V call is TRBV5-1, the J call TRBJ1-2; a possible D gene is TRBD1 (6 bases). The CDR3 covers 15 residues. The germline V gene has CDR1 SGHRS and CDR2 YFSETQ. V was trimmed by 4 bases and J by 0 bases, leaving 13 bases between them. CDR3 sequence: CASSPSGGPNYGYTF. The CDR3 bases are TGCGCCAGCAGCCCCTCGGGGGGCCCTAACTATGGCTACACCTTC.

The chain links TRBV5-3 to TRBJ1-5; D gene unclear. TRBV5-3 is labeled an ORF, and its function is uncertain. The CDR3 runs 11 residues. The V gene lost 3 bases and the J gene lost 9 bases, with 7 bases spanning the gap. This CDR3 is CARSSWGPQHF. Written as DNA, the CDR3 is TGTGCCAGAAGCTCTTGGGGGCCCCAGCATTTT.

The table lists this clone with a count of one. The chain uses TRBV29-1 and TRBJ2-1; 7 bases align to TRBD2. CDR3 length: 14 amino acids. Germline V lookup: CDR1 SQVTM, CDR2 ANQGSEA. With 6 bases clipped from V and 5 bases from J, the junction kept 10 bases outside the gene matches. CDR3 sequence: CSVAPGTTHNEQFF. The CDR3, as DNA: TGCAGCGTCGCCCCCGGGACTACCCACAATGAGCAGTTCTTC.

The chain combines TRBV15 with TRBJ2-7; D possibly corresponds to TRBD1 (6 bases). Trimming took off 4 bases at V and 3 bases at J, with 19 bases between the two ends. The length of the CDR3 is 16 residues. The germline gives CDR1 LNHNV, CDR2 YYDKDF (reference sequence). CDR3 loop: CATSTSPGHDVYEQYF. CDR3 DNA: TGTGCCACCAGCACTTCTCCGGGACACGACGTCTACGAGCAGTACTTC.

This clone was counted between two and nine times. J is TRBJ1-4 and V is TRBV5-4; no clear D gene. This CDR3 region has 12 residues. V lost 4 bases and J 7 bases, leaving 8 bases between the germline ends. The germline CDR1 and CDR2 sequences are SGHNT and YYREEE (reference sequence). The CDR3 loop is CASSALGEKLFF. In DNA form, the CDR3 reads TGTGCCAGCAGCGCCCTTGGTGAAAAACTGTTTTTT.

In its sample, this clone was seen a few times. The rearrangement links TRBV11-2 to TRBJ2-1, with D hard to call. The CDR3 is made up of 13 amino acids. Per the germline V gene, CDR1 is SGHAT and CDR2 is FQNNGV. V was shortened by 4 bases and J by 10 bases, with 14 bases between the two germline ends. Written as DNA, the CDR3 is TGTGCCAGCAGCTCTGAGGTAAGAAGAGAGCAGTTCTTC. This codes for CASSSEVRREQFF. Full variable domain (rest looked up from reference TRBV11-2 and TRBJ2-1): EAGVAQSPRYKIIEKRQSVAFWCNPISGHATLYWYQQILGQGPKLLIQFQNNGVVDDSQLPKDRFSAERLKGVDSTLKIQPAKLEDSAVYLCASSSEVRREQFFGPGTRLTVL.

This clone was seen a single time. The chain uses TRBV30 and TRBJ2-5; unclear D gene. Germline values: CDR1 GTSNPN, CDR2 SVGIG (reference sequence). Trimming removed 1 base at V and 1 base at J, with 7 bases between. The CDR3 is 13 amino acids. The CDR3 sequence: CAWSASFQETQYF. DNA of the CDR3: TGTGCCTGGAGTGCGAGCTTCCAAGAGACCCAGTACTTC.

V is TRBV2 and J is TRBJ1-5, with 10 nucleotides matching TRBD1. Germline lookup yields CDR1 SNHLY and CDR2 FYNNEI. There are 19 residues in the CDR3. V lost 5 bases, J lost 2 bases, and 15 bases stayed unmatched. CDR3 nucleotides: TGTGCCAGCAGTATACGGACAGGGGGAAGACCTGGGGGCAATCAGCCCCAGCATTTT. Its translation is CASSIRTGGRPGGNQPQHF.

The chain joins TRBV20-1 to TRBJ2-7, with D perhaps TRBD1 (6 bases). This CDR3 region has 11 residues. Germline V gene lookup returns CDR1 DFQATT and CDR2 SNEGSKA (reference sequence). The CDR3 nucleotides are TGCACTAGGGGGTCTTCCTACGAGCAGTACTTC. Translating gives CTRGSSYEQYF.

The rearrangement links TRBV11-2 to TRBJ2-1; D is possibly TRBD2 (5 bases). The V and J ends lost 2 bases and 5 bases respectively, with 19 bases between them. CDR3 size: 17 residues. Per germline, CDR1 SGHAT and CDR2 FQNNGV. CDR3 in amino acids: CASSLKPGLNPNNEQFF. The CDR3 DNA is TGTGCCAGCAGCTTAAAACCCGGACTTAACCCCAACAATGAGCAGTTCTTC.